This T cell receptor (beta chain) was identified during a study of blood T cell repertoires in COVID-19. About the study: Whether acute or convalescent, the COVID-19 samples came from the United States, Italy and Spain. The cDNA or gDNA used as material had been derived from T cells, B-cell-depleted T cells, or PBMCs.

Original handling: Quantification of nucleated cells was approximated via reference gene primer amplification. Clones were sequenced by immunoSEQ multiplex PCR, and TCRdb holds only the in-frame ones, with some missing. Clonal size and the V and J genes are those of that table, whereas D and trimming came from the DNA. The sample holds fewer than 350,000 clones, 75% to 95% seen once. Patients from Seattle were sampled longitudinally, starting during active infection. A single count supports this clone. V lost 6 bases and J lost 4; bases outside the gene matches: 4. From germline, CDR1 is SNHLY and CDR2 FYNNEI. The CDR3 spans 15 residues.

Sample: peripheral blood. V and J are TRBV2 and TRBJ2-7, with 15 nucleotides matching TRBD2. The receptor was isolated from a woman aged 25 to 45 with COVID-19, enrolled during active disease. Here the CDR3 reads CASRNGLAGGYEQYF. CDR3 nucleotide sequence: TGTGCCAGCAGAAACGGACTAGCGGGAGGGTACGAGCAGTACTTC.